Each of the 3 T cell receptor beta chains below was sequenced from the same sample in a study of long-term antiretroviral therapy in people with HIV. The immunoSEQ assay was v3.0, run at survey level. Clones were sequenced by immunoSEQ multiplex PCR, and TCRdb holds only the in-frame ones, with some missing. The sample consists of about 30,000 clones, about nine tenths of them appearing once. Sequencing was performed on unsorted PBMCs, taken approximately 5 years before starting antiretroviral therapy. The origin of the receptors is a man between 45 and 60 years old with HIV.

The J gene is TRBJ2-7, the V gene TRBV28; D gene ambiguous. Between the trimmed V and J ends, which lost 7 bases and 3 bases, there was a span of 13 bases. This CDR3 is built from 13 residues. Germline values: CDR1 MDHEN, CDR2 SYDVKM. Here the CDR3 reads CASKGPDIYEQYF. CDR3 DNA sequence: TGTGCCAGCAAAGGACCCGATATCTACGAGCAGTACTTC.

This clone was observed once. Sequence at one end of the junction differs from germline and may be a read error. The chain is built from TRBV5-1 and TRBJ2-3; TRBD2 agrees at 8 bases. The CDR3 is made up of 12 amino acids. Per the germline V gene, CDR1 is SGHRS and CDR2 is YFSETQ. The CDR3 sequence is CASSLEAGVVNF. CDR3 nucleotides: TGCGCCAGCAGCTTAGAAGCGGGAGTGGTGAATTTT.

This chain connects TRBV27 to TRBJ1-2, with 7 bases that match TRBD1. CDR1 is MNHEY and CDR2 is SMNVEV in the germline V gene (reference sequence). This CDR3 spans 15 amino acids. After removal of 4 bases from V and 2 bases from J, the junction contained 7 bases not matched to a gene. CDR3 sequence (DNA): TGTGCCAGCAGTTCGACAGGGACGGCGAACTATGGCTACACCTTC. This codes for CASSSTGTANYGYTF.